The rows below give T cell receptor beta chains drawn from one sample of a study of cytomegalovirus exposure and HLA in healthy donors. This table comes from immunoSEQ multiplex PCR, and its TCRdb copy is limited to in-frame clones, with some not included. The table lists more than 130,000 clones, 60% to 80% of them singletons. Sequenced input: PBMCs. The receptors shown here come from a male donor in good health and CMV-seronegative. CDR3s include the opening cysteine and the closing phenylalanine or tryptophan. Each record gives: J gene, V gene, D gene, clone size, CDR3 protein, CDR3 DNA. A D gene is named only where the DNA matches it firmly. Clone size appears in some rows only: once, few, many, or a class for an expanded clone.

j_gene: TRBJ1-1
v_gene: TRBV7-2
d_gene: NA
abundance: NA
CDR3aa: CASILGFENTEAFF
CDR3nt: TGTGCCAGCATCCTGGGCTTCGAGAACACTGAAGCTTTCTTT

j_gene: TRBJ1-1
v_gene: TRBV5-1
d_gene: TRBD1
abundance: NA
CDR3aa: CASSSGQGAEAFF
CDR3nt: TGCGCCAGCAGCTCAGGACAGGGGGCTGAAGCTTTCTTT

j_gene: TRBJ2-2
v_gene: TRBV7-2
d_gene: TRBD1
abundance: NA
CDR3aa: CASSGQGSGELFF
CDR3nt: TGTGCCAGCTCGGGACAGGGCTCCGGGGAGCTGTTTTTT

j_gene: TRBJ2-3
v_gene: TRBV7-2
d_gene: TRBD1
abundance: once
CDR3aa: CASSHRDREGDTQYF
CDR3nt: TGTGCCAGCAGTCACCGGGACAGGGAGGGAGATACGCAGTATTTT

j_gene: TRBJ1-1
v_gene: TRBV4-1
d_gene: NA
abundance: NA
CDR3aa: CASSRFPGTMNTEAFF
CDR3nt: TGCGCCAGCAGCCGGTTTCCCGGGACAATGAACACTGAAGCTTTCTTT

j_gene: TRBJ2-5
v_gene: TRBV25-1
d_gene: NA
abundance: NA
CDR3aa: CASSVPGTGETQYF
CDR3nt: TGTGCCAGCAGTGTCCCCGGGACTGGGGAGACCCAGTACTTC

j_gene: TRBJ2-3
v_gene: TRBV5-4
d_gene: NA
abundance: NA
CDR3aa: CASSLEARFHGDTQYF
CDR3nt: TGTGCCAGCAGCTTGGAAGCCAGGTTCCACGGAGATACGCAGTATTTT

j_gene: TRBJ2-3
v_gene: TRBV7-2
d_gene: TRBD2
abundance: NA
CDR3aa: CASSLGLAGGPLDTQYF
CDR3nt: TGTGCCAGCAGCTTAGGCCTAGCGGGGGGGCCTCTTGATACGCAGTATTTT

j_gene: TRBJ2-3
v_gene: TRBV7-2
d_gene: NA
abundance: NA
CDR3aa: CASSSAITGMRTDTQYF
CDR3nt: TGTGCCAGCAGCTCCGCCATAACGGGGATGAGGACAGATACGCAGTATTTT

j_gene: TRBJ2-7
v_gene: TRBV6-1
d_gene: NA
abundance: NA
CDR3aa: CASSALYEQYF
CDR3nt: TGTGCCAGCAGTGCTCTCTACGAGCAGTACTTC

j_gene: TRBJ1-1
v_gene: TRBV5-1
d_gene: NA
abundance: NA
CDR3aa: CASSFAESTEAFF
CDR3nt: TGCGCCAGCAGCTTCGCCGAGAGCACTGAAGCTTTCTTT

j_gene: TRBJ2-7
v_gene: TRBV5-1
d_gene: TRBD2
abundance: NA
CDR3aa: CASSSLAAPYEQYF
CDR3nt: TGCGCCAGCAGCTCCCTAGCGGCCCCCTACGAGCAGTACTTC

j_gene: TRBJ2-1
v_gene: TRBV5-4
d_gene: TRBD1
abundance: NA
CDR3aa: CASSSGTANEQFF
CDR3nt: TGTGCCAGCAGCTCCGGGACAGCAAATGAGCAGTTCTTC

j_gene: TRBJ2-1
v_gene: TRBV7-2
d_gene: NA
abundance: NA
CDR3aa: CASSLVPENNEQFF
CDR3nt: TGTGCCAGCAGCTTAGTCCCAGAAAACAATGAGCAGTTCTTC

j_gene: TRBJ2-2
v_gene: TRBV7-2
d_gene: NA
abundance: NA
CDR3aa: CASSLTGNTGELFF
CDR3nt: TGTGCCAGCAGTTTGACAGGGAACACCGGGGAGCTGTTTTTT

j_gene: TRBJ2-3
v_gene: TRBV27
d_gene: NA
abundance: NA
CDR3aa: CASSFWSGDTQYF
CDR3nt: TGTGCCAGCAGTTTTTGGTCCGGGGATACGCAGTATTTT

j_gene: TRBJ1-2
v_gene: TRBV4-2
d_gene: NA
abundance: NA
CDR3aa: CASSQSLSGNYGYTF
CDR3nt: TGTGCCAGCAGCCAAAGTCTCTCGGGGAACTATGGCTACACCTTC

j_gene: TRBJ1-4
v_gene: TRBV28
d_gene: NA
abundance: NA
CDR3aa: CASRELATNEKLFF
CDR3nt: TGTGCCAGCAGGGAGCTAGCAACTAATGAAAAACTGTTTTTT

j_gene: TRBJ1-5
v_gene: TRBV4-1
d_gene: NA
abundance: NA
CDR3aa: CASSQGQDHQPQHF
CDR3nt: TGCGCCAGCAGCCAAGGACAGGATCATCAGCCCCAGCATTTT

j_gene: TRBJ1-2
v_gene: TRBV7-8
d_gene: TRBD1
abundance: NA
CDR3aa: CASSLGGGVGYGYTF
CDR3nt: TGTGCCAGCAGCTTAGGAGGGGGCGTAGGCTATGGCTACACCTTC

j_gene: TRBJ2-2
v_gene: TRBV6-5
d_gene: TRBD1
abundance: NA
CDR3aa: CASSSTGATGELFF
CDR3nt: TGTGCCAGCAGTTCGACAGGGGCCACCGGGGAGCTGTTTTTT

j_gene: TRBJ2-3
v_gene: TRBV4-1
d_gene: NA
abundance: NA
CDR3aa: CASSRAVMGRGTDTQYF
CDR3nt: TGCGCCAGCAGCCGCGCCGTTATGGGGCGCGGCACAGATACGCAGTATTTT

j_gene: TRBJ2-2
v_gene: TRBV4-2
d_gene: TRBD2
abundance: NA
CDR3aa: CASTAGGPANTGELFF
CDR3nt: TGTGCCAGCACAGCGGGGGGGCCTGCGAACACCGGGGAGCTGTTTTTT

j_gene: TRBJ2-7
v_gene: TRBV30
d_gene: NA
abundance: NA
CDR3aa: CAWGGAPYEQYF
CDR3nt: TGTGCCTGGGGCGGGGCCCCCTACGAGCAGTACTTC

j_gene: TRBJ1-1
v_gene: TRBV5-1
d_gene: TRBD1
abundance: NA
CDR3aa: CASSLVSNFGTGGKTEAFF
CDR3nt: TGCGCCAGCAGCTTGGTTTCGAATTTTGGGACAGGAGGTAAGACTGAAGCTTTCTTT

j_gene: TRBJ1-3
v_gene: TRBV7-9
d_gene: TRBD1
abundance: NA
CDR3aa: CASSGRTGGNTIYF
CDR3nt: TGTGCCAGCAGCGGACGGACAGGCGGAAACACCATATATTTT

j_gene: TRBJ1-2
v_gene: TRBV27
d_gene: NA
abundance: NA
CDR3aa: CASSLPGWEGYTF
CDR3nt: TGTGCCAGCAGTTTACCGGGTTGGGAGGGCTACACCTTC

j_gene: TRBJ1-2
v_gene: TRBV18
d_gene: TRBD1
abundance: NA
CDR3aa: CASSPPTGEYGYTF
CDR3nt: TGTGCCAGCTCACCACCGACAGGGGAATATGGCTACACCTTC

j_gene: TRBJ1-5
v_gene: TRBV7-2
d_gene: NA
abundance: once
CDR3aa: CASSLDPGNQPQHF
CDR3nt: TGTGCCAGCAGCTTAGATCCGGGGAATCAGCCCCAGCATTTT

j_gene: TRBJ1-2
v_gene: TRBV2
d_gene: NA
abundance: once
CDR3aa: CASSYTGLPNYGYTF
CDR3nt: TGTGCCAGCAGTTATACAGGGCTACCTAACTATGGCTACACCTTC

j_gene: TRBJ1-1
v_gene: TRBV7-2
d_gene: NA
abundance: NA
CDR3aa: CASSPAYTGYTEAFF
CDR3nt: TGTGCCAGCAGCCCCGCCTATACAGGGTACACTGAAGCTTTCTTT

j_gene: TRBJ1-1
v_gene: TRBV11-3
d_gene: TRBD1
abundance: once
CDR3aa: CASSEQGDTEAFF
CDR3nt: TGTGCCAGCAGCGAACAGGGGGACACTGAAGCTTTCTTT

j_gene: TRBJ1-2
v_gene: TRBV6-5
d_gene: NA
abundance: once
CDR3aa: CASSLDSFYGYTF
CDR3nt: TGTGCCAGCAGCTTGGACAGTTTCTATGGCTACACCTTC

j_gene: TRBJ1-1
v_gene: TRBV6-1
d_gene: NA
abundance: few
CDR3aa: CASSFIMNTEAFF
CDR3nt: TGTGCCAGCAGCTTTATTATGAACACTGAAGCTTTCTTT

j_gene: TRBJ1-2
v_gene: TRBV10-3
d_gene: NA
abundance: NA
CDR3aa: CASRQDTNYGYTF
CDR3nt: TGTGCCTCTAGACAGGATACTAACTATGGCTACACCTTC

j_gene: TRBJ1-2
v_gene: TRBV5-8
d_gene: NA
abundance: few
CDR3aa: CASSRTYGYTF
CDR3nt: TGTGCCAGCAGCCGGACTTATGGCTACACCTTC

j_gene: TRBJ2-3
v_gene: TRBV7-3
d_gene: TRBD1
abundance: NA
CDR3aa: CASSLTGQVTDTQYF
CDR3nt: TGTGCCAGCAGCTTAACAGGACAGGTCACAGATACGCAGTATTTT

j_gene: TRBJ1-6
v_gene: TRBV5-4
d_gene: NA
abundance: NA
CDR3aa: CASSLDRSGGSPLHF
CDR3nt: TGTGCCAGCAGCTTAGACAGGTCGGGCGGTTCACCCCTCCACTTT

j_gene: TRBJ1-2
v_gene: TRBV19
d_gene: NA
abundance: NA
CDR3aa: CASKSGPGDYGYTF
CDR3nt: TGTGCCAGTAAATCTGGGCCGGGGGACTATGGCTACACCTTC

j_gene: TRBJ2-3
v_gene: TRBV7-3
d_gene: TRBD2
abundance: NA
CDR3aa: CASSPPTVAGGPNTQYF
CDR3nt: TGTGCCAGCAGCCCACCAACTGTAGCGGGGGGGCCGAATACGCAGTATTTT

j_gene: TRBJ2-7
v_gene: TRBV4-2
d_gene: NA
abundance: few
CDR3aa: CASSQETQIQDLCF
CDR3nt: TGTGCCAGCAGCCAAGAGACACAGATACAGGACCTGTGCTTC

j_gene: TRBJ2-3
v_gene: TRBV29-1
d_gene: TRBD1
abundance: NA
CDR3aa: CSVGGTGTRGTQYF
CDR3nt: TGCAGCGTTGGGGGGACAGGGACACGAGGTACGCAGTATTTT

j_gene: TRBJ2-7
v_gene: TRBV7-9
d_gene: TRBD2
abundance: NA
CDR3aa: CASSPRSSGALEQYF
CDR3nt: TGTGCCAGCAGCCCAAGGTCTAGCGGGGCCCTCGAGCAGTACTTC

j_gene: TRBJ2-5
v_gene: TRBV19
d_gene: NA
abundance: NA
CDR3aa: CASSMLQARLETQYF
CDR3nt: TGTGCCAGTAGTATGTTACAGGCCCGGTTGGAGACCCAGTACTTC

j_gene: TRBJ2-1
v_gene: TRBV7-2
d_gene: TRBD2
abundance: NA
CDR3aa: CASSLVSGGAGWQFF
CDR3nt: TGTGCCAGCAGCTTAGTTTCCGGGGGGGCCGGGTGGCAGTTCTTC

j_gene: TRBJ2-2
v_gene: TRBV6-6
d_gene: TRBD1
abundance: NA
CDR3aa: CASSSAGGTGELFF
CDR3nt: TGTGCCAGCAGCTCCGCAGGGGGTACCGGGGAGCTGTTTTTT

j_gene: TRBJ1-3
v_gene: TRBV11-2
d_gene: NA
abundance: once
CDR3aa: CATTGVGNTIYF
CDR3nt: TGTGCCACCACGGGGGTTGGAAACACCATATATTTT

j_gene: TRBJ2-1
v_gene: TRBV11-2
d_gene: NA
abundance: NA
CDR3aa: CASSFENSRNEQFF
CDR3nt: TGTGCCAGCAGCTTCGAGAATTCCCGCAATGAGCAGTTCTTC

j_gene: TRBJ1-1
v_gene: TRBV4-2
d_gene: NA
abundance: NA
CDR3aa: CASSQDMFRGRGATGEAFF
CDR3nt: TGTGCCAGCAGCCAAGATATGTTCAGAGGACGGGGGGCCACCGGTGAAGCTTTCTTT

j_gene: TRBJ2-2
v_gene: TRBV7-3
d_gene: NA
abundance: few
CDR3aa: CASSLLGGNTGELFF
CDR3nt: TGTGCCAGCAGCTTGCTCGGGGGTAACACCGGGGAGCTGTTTTTT

j_gene: TRBJ1-1
v_gene: TRBV30
d_gene: NA
abundance: NA
CDR3aa: CAWGEGGNTEAFF
CDR3nt: TGTGCCTGGGGGGAGGGGGGGAACACTGAAGCTTTCTTT

j_gene: TRBJ2-6
v_gene: TRBV6-5
d_gene: NA
abundance: NA
CDR3aa: CASKTSSGANVLTF
CDR3nt: TGTGCCAGCAAAACTAGCTCTGGGGCCAACGTCCTGACTTTC

j_gene: TRBJ1-1
v_gene: TRBV5-6
d_gene: NA
abundance: NA
CDR3aa: CASSLGAGRETEAFF
CDR3nt: TGTGCCAGCAGCTTGGGGGCAGGGCGCGAGACTGAAGCTTTCTTT

j_gene: TRBJ2-7
v_gene: TRBV7-9
d_gene: NA
abundance: NA
CDR3aa: CASSSSNRVEQYF
CDR3nt: TGTGCCAGCAGCTCATCGAACAGGGTCGAGCAGTACTTC

j_gene: TRBJ2-7
v_gene: TRBV7-9
d_gene: NA
abundance: NA
CDR3aa: CASSSGFGEQYF
CDR3nt: TGTGCCAGCAGCTCGGGGTTCGGCGAGCAGTACTTC

j_gene: TRBJ1-1
v_gene: TRBV10-3
d_gene: NA
abundance: NA
CDR3aa: CAISIRGDTEAFF
CDR3nt: TGTGCCATCAGTATAAGGGGCGACACTGAAGCTTTCTTT

j_gene: TRBJ2-1
v_gene: TRBV11-2
d_gene: NA
abundance: NA
CDR3aa: CASSLGFGGSYNEQFF
CDR3nt: TGTGCCAGCAGCTTAGGATTCGGGGGTTCCTACAATGAGCAGTTCTTC

j_gene: TRBJ2-2
v_gene: TRBV4-3
d_gene: TRBD1
abundance: NA
CDR3aa: CASSHIPGQGNTGELFF
CDR3nt: TGCGCCAGCAGCCATATCCCAGGACAGGGCAACACCGGGGAGCTGTTTTTT

j_gene: TRBJ2-2
v_gene: TRBV27
d_gene: TRBD1
abundance: NA
CDR3aa: CASSLSTTPGTGVVGELFF
CDR3nt: TGTGCCAGCAGTTTATCGACGACCCCGGGGACAGGGGTTGTCGGGGAGCTGTTTTTT

j_gene: TRBJ1-2
v_gene: TRBV11-2
d_gene: TRBD1
abundance: NA
CDR3aa: CASRDVGTGGAGYGYTF
CDR3nt: TGTGCCAGCAGGGATGTAGGGACAGGGGGCGCCGGCTATGGCTACACCTTC